This TCR beta chain is drawn from a study of OX40 agonist ivuxolimab in advanced cancers. Across the whole study: The dose-escalation cohort had hepatocellular carcinoma, melanoma, renal cell or head and neck cancer. The group had a mean age of 60 years, ranged from 23 to 79, and was 82.7% male.

A note on this clone: Its antigen is unknown.

The V gene lost 2 bases and the J gene lost 5 bases, with 9 bases spanning the gap. CDR1 MNHNY and CDR2 SVGAGI come from the germline V gene (reference sequence). CDR3 length: 13 residues. Whole-study findings and limits: On average, CD8+ T cells had more expanded clones than CD4+.

Produced via immunoSEQ multiplex PCR; TCRdb's table is partial and in-frame only. Altogether nearly 85,000 clones are present, 86% being singletons, with the ten largest covering 2%. The rearrangement uses TRBV6-6 and TRBJ2-5; D unclear. The receptor comes from an adult with an advanced solid tumor such as melanoma, head and neck, liver or kidney cancer. The sample was CD4+ or CD8+ T cells sorted from blood, taken in a trial of the OX40 agonist ivuxolimab. This chain's CDR3 is CASSYEGLETQYF. DNA for the CDR3: TGTGCCAGCAGTTACGAAGGTTTGGAGACCCAGTACTTC.